One and the same sample provided the 8 T cell receptor beta chains below, sequenced in a study of T cells in Graves' hyperthyroidism and ophthalmopathy. What was amplified from RNA transcripts were TCR beta CDR3 regions. HTBI primers were employed in a first-round RT-PCR of the TCR CDR3. TCRdb analysed the multiplex PCR reads with MiXCR anew, one entry per CDR3 protein. The sample consists of hundreds of thousands of distinct CDR3 sequences, 12% to 15% of them appearing once. The sample was blood. These receptor sequences come from a woman aged 18-29 years with Graves' hyperthyroidism.

This clonotype was found many times. V is TRBV6-1 and J is TRBJ2-3; 9 bases line up with TRBD2. With V trimmed by 8 bases and J by 3 bases, 6 bases remained unmatched. CDR1 and CDR2 from the germline V gene are MNHNS and SASEGT. The CDR3 spans 14 residues. The CDR3 loop is CASGASGKTDTQYF. CDR3 sequence (DNA): TGTGCCAGCGGGGCTAGCGGGAAGACAGATACGCAGTATTTT.

The chain links TRBV20-1 to TRBJ2-3; 8 bases agree with TRBD1. V trimming: 5 bases; J trimming: 1 base; junction bases outside the gene matches: 8. In germline, CDR1 is DFQATT, CDR2 SNEGSKA (reference sequence). The CDR3 is 15 residues long. The CDR3 region has the DNA TGCAGTGCTCACCTCCGGGACAGGCGCACAGATACGCAGTATTTT. Protein product: CSAHLRDRRTDTQYF.

This clonotype appeared a few times. CDR3 sequence reads: CAISELTSGSPETQYF. The CDR3 DNA follows: TGTGCCATCAGTGAGTTGACTAGCGGGAGCCCGGAGACCCAGTACTTC. The V and J genes are TRBV10-3 and TRBJ2-5, with 12 bases identical to TRBD2. The V and J ends lost 1 base and 5 bases, in that order; junction bases with no gene match: 5. CDR1 and CDR2 from the germline V gene are ENHRY and SYGVKD. The CDR3 has 16 residues.

This chain joins TRBV7-8 and TRBJ1-1, with D hard to call. CDR3 length: 14 amino acids. In germline, CDR1 is SGHVS, CDR2 FQNEAQ. The germline V and J ends were trimmed by 3 bases and 3 bases, with 11 bases remaining between them. The CDR3 coding sequence is TGTGCCAGCAGCTTGAACGGGCGGGACACTGAAGCTTTCTTT. It codes for CASSLNGRDTEAFF.

The chain combines TRBV29-1 with TRBJ1-5, with 12 bases fitting TRBD1. The V gene end was trimmed by 5 bases and the J gene end by 7 bases; junction bases not matched to a gene: 6. This CDR3 spans 14 amino acids. Germline V gene lookup returns CDR1 SQVTM and CDR2 ANQGSEA. As DNA, the CDR3 is TGCAGCGTTCGGGGACAGGGGGCAAACCAGCCCCAGCATTTT. Translated: CSVRGQGANQPQHF.

The chain recombines TRBV16 with TRBJ1-2; D possibly corresponds to TRBD1 (6 bases). The CDR3 is 15 residues long. V lost 4 bases, J lost 8 bases, and 20 bases lay in between. Germline V gene sequence: CDR1 KGHSY, CDR2 FQNENV. The CDR3 protein is CASSLVIQGFYGYTF. DNA for the CDR3: TGTGCCAGCAGCCTTGTAATACAGGGATTCTACGGCTACACCTTC.

This clonotype was recorded many times. The chain combines TRBV20-1 with TRBJ2-3, with 7 bases that match TRBD2. The germline V gene has CDR1 DFQATT and CDR2 SNEGSKA (reference sequence). V gave up 2 bases and J gave up 4 bases; unmatched junction bases: 3. The CDR3 is 13 residues long. The CDR3 DNA reads TGCAGTGCTAGAACCGGGAGGTCAGATACGCAGTATTTT. It translates to CSARTGRSDTQYF.

This clonotype showed up many times. V usage is TRBV7-9 and J usage is TRBJ2-2; D not resolved. The germline gives CDR1 SEHNR, CDR2 FQNEAQ (reference sequence). The CDR3 spans 15 residues. V was clipped by 10 bases and J by 1 base, with 16 bases between them. CDR3 amino acids: CATPRQEQNTGELFF. CDR3 coding DNA: TGTGCCACGCCGCGGCAGGAGCAGAACACCGGGGAGCTGTTTTTT.